This T cell receptor (beta chain) is from a study of control samples from healthy donors and cancer patients. The assay was immunoSEQ multiplex PCR, and TCRdb's table has in-frame clones only and misses some. This sample carries 150,000 to 200,000 clones, around 88% of them seen once, and the ten largest clones take nearly 5%. The junction had 8 bases not matched to a gene; V was cut back by 8 bases and J by 5 bases. Germline V CDR1 and CDR2: MNHEY, SVGAGI. The CDR3 has 13 residues. The source material was blood. The TCR comes from a young woman in good health. This chain connects TRBV6-5 to TRBJ2-5, with 7 bases identical to TRBD1. The CDR3 is CASRQGDFETQYF. Here the CDR3 DNA reads TGTGCCAGCCGACAGGGAGATTTTGAGACCCAGTACTTC.